This T cell receptor (beta chain) is from a study of beta chain features in type 1 diabetes. V gave up 3 bases and J gave up 6 bases; unmatched junction bases: 8. Germline-derived CDR1 and CDR2 are SGDLS and YYNGEE. The CDR3 consists of 14 residues. A single heparinised blood sample, averaging about 100 mL, was obtained per donor. The study's findings and limits: In the patient group, naive, central memory and Treg TCRB repertoires seemed more alike than in the healthy donor group. For Type 1 diabetes patients, all four CD4+ subsets carried TCRB CDR3s that were moderately but significantly shorter.

In its sample, this clone was seen a few times. Its antigen is undetermined. All of the isolated RNA was reverse transcribed, so expressed TCRB transcripts were sequenced. Naive, central memory and regulatory T cell samples yielded approximately 3.3 million reads on average. Produced via immunoSEQ multiplex PCR; TCRdb's table is partial and in-frame only. This table holds about 350,000 clones, roughly 21% found once. The V call is TRBV9, the J call TRBJ1-2; 7 bases map to TRBD1. The receptor was isolated from a woman in her late teens or twenties in good health. The sample consisted of naive CD4+ T cells from blood. This CDR3 is CASSATGNYNGYTF. CDR3 nucleotide sequence: TGTGCCAGCAGCGCGACAGGGAATTACAATGGCTACACCTTC.